Listed below are T cell receptor beta chains from one sample, sequenced in a study of T cell repertoires in ileal Crohn's disease. Only in-frame clones appear in the TCRdb table, and some are missing; sequencing was by immunoSEQ multiplex PCR. The sample gives about 15,000 clones, 75% to 85% of which show up once; around 4.2% is in the top ten. The sequenced sample consisted of ileal tissue. The source of these receptors is an adult with Crohn's disease. Both conserved end residues are trimmed from each CDR3. The D gene is left open where the match is weak.

length	V	D	J	CDR3
12	TRBV5-4	TRBD1	TRBJ1-1	ASSSTGGDTEAF
14	TRBV4-1	.	TRBJ2-7	ASSQPGTSTTYEQY
12	TRBV15	.	TRBJ2-3	ATSRDLASDTQY
14	TRBV9	TRBD2	TRBJ2-1	ASSAQLAGGTNEQF
11	TRBV2	.	TRBJ2-1	ASSEWSYNEQF
13	TRBV6-1	TRBD2	TRBJ2-5	ASSELAGGQETQY
13	TRBV10-3	.	TRBJ1-2	AISEGTSGAVGYT
11	TRBV7-2	.	TRBJ1-1	ASSPPRNTEAF
12	TRBV6-1	TRBD1	TRBJ1-1	ASSRDRVNTEAF
11	TRBV27	TRBD2	TRBJ2-7	ASIGGGLGEQY
14	TRBV9	TRBD2	TRBJ2-5	ASSLAGVTEGETQY
11	TRBV6-1	.	TRBJ2-1	ASSEGEVNEQF
13	TRBV5-4	TRBD2	TRBJ2-2	ASSSASGDTGELF
12	TRBV11-1	.	TRBJ2-3	ASSPEGIFDTQY
11	TRBV10-2	.	TRBJ1-1	ASSRPGDTEAF
12	TRBV6-1	.	TRBJ1-2	ASSPEGRDYGYT
11	TRBV9	.	TRBJ2-1	ASSVGLNNEQF
13	TRBV7-3	TRBD2	TRBJ2-5	ASSYGLAGAETQY
18	TRBV5-1	TRBD2	TRBJ2-1	ASSLPRLAGGTHSYNEQF
11	TRBV2	.	TRBJ1-6	ASRKGPQSPLH
12	TRBV6-5	.	TRBJ1-5	ASSLRGGSGPQH
13	TRBV5-4	TRBD2	TRBJ2-1	ASTNGGGGRVEQF
14	TRBV19	TRBD1	TRBJ1-1	ASHQGTAGGNTEAF
15	TRBV4-3	TRBD1	TRBJ2-6	ASSLQGWISGANVLT
14	TRBV6-4	TRBD2	.	ASSPSGGFSVYEQY
13	TRBV5-6	.	TRBJ1-2	ASSGSLLTNYGYT
12	TRBV7-8	TRBD1	TRBJ2-7	ASSPGTGEFEQY
12	TRBV19	TRBD2	TRBJ2-2	ASLAGGYTGELF
13	TRBV6-1	.	TRBJ1-2	ASSEWTDNNYGYT
13	TRBV18	TRBD2	TRBJ2-7	ASSPQGLAGSEQY
12	TRBV6-5	.	TRBJ1-5	ASSYDGRDQPQH
11	TRBV2	.	TRBJ2-5	ASSRTGGETQY
13	TRBV6-1	TRBD1	TRBJ2-7	ASSERTGLSYEQY
11	TRBV5-1	TRBD1	TRBJ1-1	ASTSGTGGEAF
13	TRBV2	.	TRBJ2-1	ASTKERLRYNEQF